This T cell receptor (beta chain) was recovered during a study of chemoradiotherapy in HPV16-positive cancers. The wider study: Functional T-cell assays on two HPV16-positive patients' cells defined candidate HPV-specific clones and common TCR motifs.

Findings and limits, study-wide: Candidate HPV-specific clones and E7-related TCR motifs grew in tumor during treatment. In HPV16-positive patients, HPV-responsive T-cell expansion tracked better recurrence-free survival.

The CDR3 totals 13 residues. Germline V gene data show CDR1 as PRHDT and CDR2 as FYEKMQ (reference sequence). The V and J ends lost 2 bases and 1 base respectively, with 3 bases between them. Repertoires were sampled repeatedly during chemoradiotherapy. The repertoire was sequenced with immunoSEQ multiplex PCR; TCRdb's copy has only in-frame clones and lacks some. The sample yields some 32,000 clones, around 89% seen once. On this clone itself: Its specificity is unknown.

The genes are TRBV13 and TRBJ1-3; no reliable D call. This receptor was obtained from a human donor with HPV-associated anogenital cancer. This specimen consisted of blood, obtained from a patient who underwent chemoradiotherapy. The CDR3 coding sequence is TGTGCCAGCAGCTTATTTTCTGGAAACACCATATATTTT. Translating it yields CASSLFSGNTIYF.